These 23 T cell receptor beta chains share one sample of origin, sequenced in a study of blood T cell repertoires in COVID-19. Sequencing used immunoSEQ multiplex PCR; TCRdb keeps in-frame clones, though not all of them. The sample has more than 150,000 clones; around four fifths are singletons. What was sequenced was PBMCs or T cells enriched from blood (not recorded which). The receptors come from a woman between 55 and 75 years old who had recovered from COVID-19.

This clone was seen a few times. The chain links TRBV11-3 to TRBJ1-3; D uncertain. The V end lost 5 bases, the J end lost 4 bases, and 9 bases lay between the germline ends. The CDR3 is made up of 13 amino acids. Germline V gene sequence: CDR1 SGHNT, CDR2 YENEEA. Here the CDR3 DNA reads TGTGCCAGCAGCCCCCCATCAGGAAACACCATATATTTT. This encodes CASSPPSGNTIYF.

V is TRBV7-3 and J is TRBJ1-5; no definite D call. Germline V gene lookup returns CDR1 SGHTA and CDR2 FQGTGA. The CDR3 loop spans 13 amino acids. V lost 2 bases and J 6 bases, leaving 8 bases between the germline ends. The CDR3 DNA is TGTGCCAGCAGCTTATCCCCCTTTCAGCCCCAGCATTTT. It yields the protein CASSLSPFQPQHF.

The chain recombines TRBV7-9 with TRBJ2-5, with unresolved D. The ends were cut back, 5 bases at V and 5 bases at J, with 15 bases in the middle. The CDR3 has 14 residues. The germline V gene encodes CDR1 SEHNR and CDR2 FQNEAQ (reference sequence). The CDR3 DNA sequence: TGTGCCAGCAGCACCGACTGGAACCGGGAGACCCAGTACTTC. This translates into CASSTDWNRETQYF. The full variable domain, completed using reference TRBV7-9 and TRBJ2-5, is DTGVSQNPRHKITKRGQNVTFRCDPISEHNRLYWYRQTLGQGPEFLTYFQNEAQLEKSRLLSDRFSAERPKGSFSTLEIQRTEQGDSAMYLCASSTDWNRETQYFGPGTRLLVL.

Of note for this clone: The sample contains more than one DNA sequence encoding this CDR3. The rearrangement joins TRBV3-1 (or the pseudogene TRBV3-2) to TRBJ1-1, with D hard to call. This CDR3 contains 14 residues. Germline-derived CDR1 and CDR2 are LGHDT and YNNKEL (reference sequence). Trimming pared 1 base from V and 2 bases from J, leaving 8 bases between. CDR3 DNA: TGTGCCAGCAGCCAAGCGGGTGGAAACACTGAAGCTTTCTTT. This sequence encodes CASSQAGGNTEAFF.

V is TRBV13 and J is TRBJ1-2; 10 nucleotides line up with TRBD1. Trimming cost V 4 bases and J 8 bases; bases outside gene matches: 13. The CDR3 runs to 16 residues. CDR1 and CDR2 from the germline V gene are PRHDT and FYEKMQ (reference sequence). Here the CDR3 DNA reads TGTGCCAGCAGCTCCCTCTCCGGGGACAGGGGTTTAGGCTACACCTTC. As protein: CASSSLSGDRGLGYTF.

The chain is built from TRBV30 and TRBJ2-7, with D perhaps TRBD1 (7 bases). V shed 4 bases and J shed 4 bases, with 20 bases lying between them. Looked up from germline, CDR1 is GTSNPN and CDR2 is SVGIG (reference sequence). This CDR3 has 15 residues. The CDR3 DNA reads as TGTGCCTGGACTACGGGCGGGACAGTTGGTTACGAGCAGTACTTC. This encodes CAWTTGGTVGYEQYF.

V usage is TRBV7-9 and J usage is TRBJ1-2, with D perhaps TRBD1 (6 bases). The CDR3 runs to 15 residues. V shed 4 bases and J shed 4 bases, with 16 bases lying between them. CDR1 SEHNR and CDR2 FQNEAQ come from the germline V gene (reference sequence). CDR3 sequence (DNA): TGTGCCAGCAGCTATCCCCGGGGGGCTGGCTATGGCTACACCTTC. Translated, it gives CASSYPRGAGYGYTF.

The CDR3 nucleotides are TGTGCCAGTACTAACCGCAGGGCGGGGGAAAAACTGTTTTTT. This gives the protein CASTNRRAGEKLFF. This chain uses TRBV19 with TRBJ1-4, with D possibly TRBD1 on 5 matching bases. The CDR3 is 14 amino acids. Germline CDR1 is LNHDA and CDR2 is SQIVND (reference sequence). The germline V and J ends were trimmed by 7 bases and 8 bases, with 17 bases remaining between them.

The CDR3, as DNA: TGTGCCAGCAGCCTGGGAGGAGGCGAGAGTGGAGAAAAACTGTTTTTT. Its translation is CASSLGGGESGEKLFF. V gene TRBV4-2 combines with J gene TRBJ1-4; D is unclear. The CDR3 spans 16 residues. Trimming left V 4 bases short and J 8 bases short, with 20 bases between. Germline V lookup: CDR1 LGHNA, CDR2 YNFKEQ.

The rearrangement uses TRBV28 and TRBJ1-2; D possibly corresponds to TRBD1 (5 bases). This CDR3 is built from 12 residues. CDR1 and CDR2 from the germline V gene are MDHEN and SYDVKM. Deletions cut 5 bases from V and 4 bases from J, with 8 bases between. The CDR3 spells CASSIQVYGYTF. DNA for the CDR3: TGTGCCAGCAGTATACAGGTCTATGGCTACACCTTC.

The CDR3 DNA reads TGTGCCAGTAGTATAGCAGGGGGCGCGTATGGCTACACCTTC. Protein: CASSIAGGAYGYTF. The rearrangement uses TRBV19 and TRBJ1-2; 8 positions agree with TRBD1. The CDR3 covers 14 residues. Germline values: CDR1 LNHDA, CDR2 SQIVND (reference sequence). Germline trimming cut 1 base from V and 5 bases from J; bases unmatched to any gene: 3.

V gene TRBV9 combines with J gene TRBJ2-3; maybe TRBD1 (5 bases). The CDR3 has 16 residues. CDR1 and CDR2 from the germline V gene are SGDLS and YYNGEE. The germline V and J ends were trimmed by 1 base and 6 bases, with 18 bases remaining between them. CDR3 nucleotides: TGTGCCAGCAGCGTAACTCTCGACCATTCAGGGGATACGCAGTATTTT. Protein product: CASSVTLDHSGDTQYF.

The chain recombines TRBV6-5 with TRBJ1-2; 7 bases are a match to TRBD1. CDR1 MNHEY and CDR2 SVGAGI come from the germline V gene. The CDR3 loop spans 15 amino acids. The trim removed 5 bases at V and 4 bases at J, leaving 10 bases unmatched. The CDR3 spells CASSPAGQSTYGYTF. The DNA of the CDR3 is TGTGCCAGCAGTCCCGCGGGACAGTCAACCTATGGCTACACCTTC.

The V gene is TRBV18, the J gene TRBJ1-6; no firm D call. The germline gives CDR1 KGHSH, CDR2 LQKENI. The CDR3 runs 16 residues. V shed 6 bases and J shed 0 bases, with 12 bases lying between them. CDR3 sequence: CASSPEQTSYNSPLHF. DNA for the CDR3: TGTGCCAGCTCCCCTGAACAGACCTCCTATAATTCACCCCTCCACTTT. The whole variable domain, remainder taken from reference TRBV18 and TRBJ1-6, is NAGVMQNPRHLVRRRGQEARLRCSPMKGHSHVYWYRQLPEEGLKFMVYLQKENIIDESGMPKERFSAEFPKEGPSILRIQQVVRGDSAAYFCASSPEQTSYNSPLHFGNGTRLTVT.

The genes are TRBV12-3 or TRBV12-4 and TRBJ1-2; D perhaps matches TRBD1 (5 bases). Trimming cost V 0 bases and J 7 bases, with 9 bases left between them. This CDR3 is built from 13 residues. The CDR3 nucleotides read TGTGCCAGCAGTTTAGCTCAGGGACTTGGCTACACCTTC. Amino acids: CASSLAQGLGYTF.

V and J are TRBV11-3 and TRBJ2-2, with 7 bases aligning to TRBD1. This CDR3 has 15 amino acids. J lost 3 bases, V lost 5 bases, and 6 bases had no gene match. CDR1 SGHNT and CDR2 YENEEA come from the germline V gene. In DNA, the CDR3 is TGTGCCAGCAGCAAAGGTACAGGGGACACCGGGGAGCTGTTTTTT. Its protein product is CASSKGTGDTGELFF.

The genes are TRBV19 and TRBJ2-6; perhaps TRBD1 as D (6 bases). Trimming took off 8 bases at V and 1 base at J, with 9 bases between the two ends. The CDR3 covers 14 residues. The V gene's germline CDR1 is LNHDA and CDR2 SQIVND (reference sequence). The CDR3 spells CASGTGSGANVLTF. The CDR3 DNA follows: TGTGCCAGTGGAACAGGGTCTGGGGCCAACGTCCTGACTTTC.

This chain uses TRBV6-2 or TRBV6-3 with TRBJ1-1; D may be TRBD1 (6 bases). This CDR3 has 14 amino acids. V lost 2 bases and J 1 base, leaving 8 bases between the germline ends. Germline CDR1 and CDR2: MNHEY and SVGEGT. This CDR3 reads CASSYRGGNTEAFF. DNA for the CDR3: TGTGCCAGCAGTTACAGGGGGGGGAACACTGAAGCTTTCTTT.

This clone was found a few times. This rearrangement joins TRBV6-5 to TRBJ1-4; 11 nucleotides agree with TRBD1. The CDR3 loop spans 15 amino acids. Germline lookup yields CDR1 MNHEY and CDR2 SVGAGI. Unmatched junction bases numbered 8, after V lost 6 bases and J lost 8 bases. CDR3 bases: TGTGCCAGCAGGCCTGGACAGGGGGCGCGAGAAAAACTGTTTTTT. Protein product: CASRPGQGAREKLFF.

The chain links TRBV13 to TRBJ2-3; possibly TRBD2 for D (5 bases). Trimming took 1 base from V and 2 from J, leaving 10 bases between them. CDR1 is PRHDT, CDR2 FYEKMQ, per germline (reference sequence). The CDR3 runs 15 residues. DNA for the CDR3: TGTGCCAGCAGCTTAGCGGCGGGTTACACAGATACGCAGTATTTT. It encodes CASSLAAGYTDTQYF.

This rearrangement joins TRBV9 to TRBJ1-1, with a tentative D call TRBD1 (5 bases). The germline V gene encodes CDR1 SGDLS and CDR2 YYNGEE. The germline V and J ends were trimmed by 2 bases and 2 bases, with 10 bases remaining between them. This CDR3 comprises 14 residues. CDR3 loop: CASSVTDSNTEAFF. In DNA form, the CDR3 reads TGTGCCAGCAGCGTGACAGACTCAAACACTGAAGCTTTCTTT.

J is TRBJ2-2 and V is TRBV12-5, with TRBD1 as a possible D gene (5 bases). The CDR3 covers 17 residues. Trimming cost V 0 bases and J 9 bases, with 20 bases left between them. The germline V gene encodes CDR1 LGHNT and CDR2 FRNRAP. The CDR3 nucleotides are TGTGCTAGTGGTTTGGTAATGGGGCCCACCTTGTACCGGGAGCTGTTTTTT. This codes for CASGLVMGPTLYRELFF.

This clone was picked up one time. The rearrangement joins TRBV19 to TRBJ1-1; 8 positions agree with TRBD1. From germline, CDR1 is LNHDA and CDR2 SQIVND (reference sequence). This CDR3 is built from 14 residues. V lost 7 bases and J lost 1; bases outside the gene matches: 5. Here the CDR3 reads CASTGGLENTEAFF. The CDR3 DNA follows: TGTGCCAGTACAGGGGGCTTGGAGAACACTGAAGCTTTCTTT. Supplemented by reference TRBV19 and TRBJ1-1, the full variable domain reads DGGITQSPKYLFRKEGQNVTLSCEQNLNHDAMYWYRQDPGQGLRLIYYSQIVNDFQKGDIAEGYSVSREKKESFPLTVTSAQKNPTAFYLCASTGGLENTEAFFGQGTRLTVV.